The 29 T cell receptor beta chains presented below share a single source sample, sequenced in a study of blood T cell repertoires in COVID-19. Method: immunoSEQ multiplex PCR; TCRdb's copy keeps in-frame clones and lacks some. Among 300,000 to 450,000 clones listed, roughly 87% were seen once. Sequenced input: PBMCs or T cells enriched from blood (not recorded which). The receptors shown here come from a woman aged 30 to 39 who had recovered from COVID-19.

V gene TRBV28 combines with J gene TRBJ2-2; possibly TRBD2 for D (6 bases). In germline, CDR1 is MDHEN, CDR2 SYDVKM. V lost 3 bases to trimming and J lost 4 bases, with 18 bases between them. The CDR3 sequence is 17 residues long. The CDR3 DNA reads TGTGCCAGCAGTTTTCCTGGACTACAGGTCGGCACCGGGGAGCTGTTTTTT. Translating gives CASSFPGLQVGTGELFF.

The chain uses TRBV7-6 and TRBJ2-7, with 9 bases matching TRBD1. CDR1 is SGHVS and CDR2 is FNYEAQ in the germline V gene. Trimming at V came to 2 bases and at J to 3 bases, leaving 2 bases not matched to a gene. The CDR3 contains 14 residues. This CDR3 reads CASSLSTGGYEQYF. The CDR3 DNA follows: TGTGCCAGCAGCTTATCGACAGGGGGCTACGAGCAGTACTTC.

CDR3 sequence (DNA): TGCAGCGTTGATGGACAGGGGGAGGGAGCCAACGTCCTGACTTTC. This sequence encodes CSVDGQGEGANVLTF. This chain links TRBV29-1 with TRBJ2-6; 10 nucleotides line up with TRBD1. The CDR3 consists of 15 residues. The V gene's germline CDR1 is SQVTM and CDR2 ANQGSEA. The ends lost 3 bases at V and 7 bases at J; junction bases unmatched: 6.

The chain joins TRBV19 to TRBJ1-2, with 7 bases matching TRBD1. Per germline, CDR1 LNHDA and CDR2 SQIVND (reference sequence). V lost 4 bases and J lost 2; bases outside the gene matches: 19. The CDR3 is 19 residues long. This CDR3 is CASSNPRGTGDRLNYGYTF. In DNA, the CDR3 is TGTGCCAGTAGTAACCCTAGGGGAACAGGGGATCGACTAAACTATGGCTACACCTTC.

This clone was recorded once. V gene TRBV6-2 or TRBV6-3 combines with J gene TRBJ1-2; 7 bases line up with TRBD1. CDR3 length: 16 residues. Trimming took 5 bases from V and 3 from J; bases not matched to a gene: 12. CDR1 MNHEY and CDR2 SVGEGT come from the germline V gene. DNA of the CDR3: TGTGCCAGCAGTCATGACAGGGAGCCCGTCTACTATGGCTACACCTTC. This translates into CASSHDREPVYYGYTF.

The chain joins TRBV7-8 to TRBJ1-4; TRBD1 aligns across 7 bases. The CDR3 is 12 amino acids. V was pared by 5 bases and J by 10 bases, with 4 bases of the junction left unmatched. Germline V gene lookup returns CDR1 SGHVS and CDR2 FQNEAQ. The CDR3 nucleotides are TGTGCCAGCAGCCCCGACAGGGCAAAACTGTTTTTT. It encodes CASSPDRAKLFF.

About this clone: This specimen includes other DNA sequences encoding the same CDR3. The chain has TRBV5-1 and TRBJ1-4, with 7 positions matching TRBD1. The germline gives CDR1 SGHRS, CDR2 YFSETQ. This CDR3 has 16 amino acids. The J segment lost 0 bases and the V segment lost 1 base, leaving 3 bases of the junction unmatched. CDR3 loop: CASSLRQGATNEKLFF. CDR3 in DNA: TGCGCCAGCAGCTTGAGGCAGGGGGCAACTAATGAAAAACTGTTTTTT. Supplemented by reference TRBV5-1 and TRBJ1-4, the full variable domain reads KAGVTQTPRYLIKTRGQQVTLSCSPISGHRSVSWYQQTPGQGLQFLFEYFSETQRNKGNFPGRFSGRQFSNSRSEMNVSTLELGDSALYLCASSLRQGATNEKLFFGSGTQLSVL.

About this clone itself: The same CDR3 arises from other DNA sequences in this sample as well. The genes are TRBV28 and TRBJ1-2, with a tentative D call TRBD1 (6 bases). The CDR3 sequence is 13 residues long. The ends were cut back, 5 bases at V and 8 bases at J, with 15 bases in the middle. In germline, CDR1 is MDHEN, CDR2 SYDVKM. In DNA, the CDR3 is TGTGCCAGCAGTCTGTACAGGGTCCGAGGCTACACCTTC. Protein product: CASSLYRVRGYTF.

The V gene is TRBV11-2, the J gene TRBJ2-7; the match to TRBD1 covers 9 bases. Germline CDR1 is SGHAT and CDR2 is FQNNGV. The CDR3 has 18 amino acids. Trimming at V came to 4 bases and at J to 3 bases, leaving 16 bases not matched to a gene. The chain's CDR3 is CASSSGTGKTRSYYEQYF. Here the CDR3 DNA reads TGTGCCAGCAGCTCCGGGACAGGGAAAACGCGAAGCTACTACGAGCAGTACTTC.

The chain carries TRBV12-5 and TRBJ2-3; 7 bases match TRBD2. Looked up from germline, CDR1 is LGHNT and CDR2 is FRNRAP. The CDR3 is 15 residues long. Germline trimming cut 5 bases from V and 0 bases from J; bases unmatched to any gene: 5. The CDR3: CASGPGGWSTDTQYF. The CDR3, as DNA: TGTGCTAGTGGTCCGGGGGGATGGAGCACAGATACGCAGTATTTT.

CDR3 sequence (DNA): TGCGCCAGCAGTGAGTGGTCAGGCAATCAGCCCCAGCATTTT. Protein product: CASSEWSGNQPQHF. This chain joins TRBV10-2 and TRBJ1-5; D ambiguous. The CDR3 totals 14 residues. From germline, CDR1 is WSHSY and CDR2 SAAADI. V shed 1 base and J shed 2 bases, with 6 bases lying between them.

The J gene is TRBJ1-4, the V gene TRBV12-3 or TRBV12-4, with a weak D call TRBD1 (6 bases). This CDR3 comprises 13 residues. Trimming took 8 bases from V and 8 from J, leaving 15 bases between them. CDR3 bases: TGTGCCAGCTCTAACAGGGTCTGGGAAAAACTGTTTTTT. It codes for CASSNRVWEKLFF.

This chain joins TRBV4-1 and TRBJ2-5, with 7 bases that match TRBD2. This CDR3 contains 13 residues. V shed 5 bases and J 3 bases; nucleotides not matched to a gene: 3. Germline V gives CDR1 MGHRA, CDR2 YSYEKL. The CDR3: CASSNGLEETQYF. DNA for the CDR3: TGCGCCAGCAGCAACGGACTAGAAGAGACCCAGTACTTC.

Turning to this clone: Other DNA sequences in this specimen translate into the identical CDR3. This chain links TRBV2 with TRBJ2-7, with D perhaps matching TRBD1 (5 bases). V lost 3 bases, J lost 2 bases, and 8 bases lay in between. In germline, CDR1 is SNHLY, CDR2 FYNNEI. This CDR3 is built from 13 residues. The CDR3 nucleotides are TGTGCCAGCAGTGAGGGCAGGGCCTACGAGCAGTACTTC. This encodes CASSEGRAYEQYF.

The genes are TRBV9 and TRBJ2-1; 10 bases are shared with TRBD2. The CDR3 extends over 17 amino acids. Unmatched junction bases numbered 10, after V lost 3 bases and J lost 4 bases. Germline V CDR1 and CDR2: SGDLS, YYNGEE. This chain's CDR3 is CASSEGATSGAYNEQFF. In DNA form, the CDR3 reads TGTGCCAGCAGCGAGGGGGCCACTAGCGGGGCGTACAATGAGCAGTTCTTC.

In DNA, the CDR3 is TGTGCCAGCAGTTTACCCTCAGGGACAGGGGTTGCGGGAAACACCATATATTTT. Translating gives CASSLPSGTGVAGNTIYF. This chain connects TRBV28 to TRBJ1-3, with 10 bases aligning to TRBD1. Losses at the gene ends were 2 bases for V and 4 bases for J; bases not matched to a gene: 11. The CDR3 loop spans 18 amino acids. CDR1 MDHEN and CDR2 SYDVKM come from the germline V gene.

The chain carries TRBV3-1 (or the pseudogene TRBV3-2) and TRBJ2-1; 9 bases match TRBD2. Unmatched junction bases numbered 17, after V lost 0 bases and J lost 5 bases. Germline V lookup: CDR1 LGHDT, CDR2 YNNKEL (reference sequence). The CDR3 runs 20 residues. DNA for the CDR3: TGTGCCAGCAGCCAAGATATCAGAGGCGGGGGGGTCCGGACCGACAATGAGCAGTTCTTC. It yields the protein CASSQDIRGGGVRTDNEQFF.

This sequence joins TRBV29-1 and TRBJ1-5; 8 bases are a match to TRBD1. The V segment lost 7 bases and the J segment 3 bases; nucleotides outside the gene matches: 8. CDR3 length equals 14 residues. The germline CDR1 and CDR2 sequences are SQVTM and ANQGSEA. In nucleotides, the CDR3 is TGCAGCGCAACGACAGGGGACCCCAATCAGCCCCAGCATTTT. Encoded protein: CSATTGDPNQPQHF.

The CDR3 sequence is CASSQERGGETQYF. DNA of the CDR3: TGTGCCAGCAGCCAAGAACGGGGTGGGGAGACCCAGTACTTC. The chain is built from TRBV3-1 (or the pseudogene TRBV3-2) and TRBJ2-5, with a possible D match to TRBD2 (5 bases). Trimming took 0 bases from V and 5 from J, leaving 10 bases between them. CDR3 length: 14 amino acids. Germline values: CDR1 LGHDT, CDR2 YNNKEL (reference sequence).

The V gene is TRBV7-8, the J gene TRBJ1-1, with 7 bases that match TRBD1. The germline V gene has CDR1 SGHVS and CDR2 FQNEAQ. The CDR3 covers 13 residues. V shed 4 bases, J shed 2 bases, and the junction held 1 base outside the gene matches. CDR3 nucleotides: TGTGCCAGCAGCTGGGACAGAAACACTGAAGCTTTCTTT. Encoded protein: CASSWDRNTEAFF.

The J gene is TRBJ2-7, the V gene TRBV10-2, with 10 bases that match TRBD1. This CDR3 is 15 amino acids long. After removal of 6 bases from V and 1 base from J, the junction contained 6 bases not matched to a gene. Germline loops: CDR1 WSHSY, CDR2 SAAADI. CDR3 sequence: CASRPGQGKSYEQYF. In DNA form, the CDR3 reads TGCGCCAGCAGACCGGGACAGGGGAAGTCCTACGAGCAGTACTTC.

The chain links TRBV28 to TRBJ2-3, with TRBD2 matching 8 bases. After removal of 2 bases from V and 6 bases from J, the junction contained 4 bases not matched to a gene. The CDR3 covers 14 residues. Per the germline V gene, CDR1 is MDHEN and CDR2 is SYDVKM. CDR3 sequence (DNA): TGTGCCAGCAGTTTACGGGGGGGCGGTGATACGCAGTATTTT. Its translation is CASSLRGGGDTQYF.

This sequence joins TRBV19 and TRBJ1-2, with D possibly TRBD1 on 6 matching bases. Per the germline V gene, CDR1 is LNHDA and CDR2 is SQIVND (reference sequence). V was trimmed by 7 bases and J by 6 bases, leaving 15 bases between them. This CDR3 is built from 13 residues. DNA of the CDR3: TGTGCCAGTACACGACAGGATCCGGATGGCTACACCTTC. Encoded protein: CASTRQDPDGYTF.

The CDR3 DNA sequence: TGTGCCAGCAGTTACTCGGGCGGGGACTATTACAATGAGCAGTTCTTC. It is translated as CASSYSGGDYYNEQFF. The J gene is TRBJ2-1, the V gene TRBV6-5; TRBD2 matches 7 bases. The length of the CDR3 is 16 residues. Germline CDR1 is MNHEY and CDR2 is SVGAGI. V shed 0 bases, J shed 4 bases, and the junction held 6 bases outside the gene matches.

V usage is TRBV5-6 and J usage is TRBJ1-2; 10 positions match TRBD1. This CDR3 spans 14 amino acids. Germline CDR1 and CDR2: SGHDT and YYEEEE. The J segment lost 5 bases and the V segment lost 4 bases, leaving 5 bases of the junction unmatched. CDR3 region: CASSPEGQGYGYTF. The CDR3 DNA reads TGTGCCAGCAGCCCGGAGGGACAGGGGTATGGCTACACCTTC. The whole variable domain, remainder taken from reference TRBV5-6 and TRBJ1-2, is DAGVTQSPTHLIKTRGQQVTLRCSPKSGHDTVSWYQQALGQGPQFIFQYYEEEERQRGNFPDRFSGHQFPNYSSELNVNALLLGDSALYLCASSPEGQGYGYTFGSGTRLTVV.

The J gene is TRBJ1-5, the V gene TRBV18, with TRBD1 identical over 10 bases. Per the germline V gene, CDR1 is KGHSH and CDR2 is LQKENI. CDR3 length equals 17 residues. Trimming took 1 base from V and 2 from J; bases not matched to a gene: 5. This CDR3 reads CASSPLGQGVGNQPQHF. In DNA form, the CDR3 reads TGTGCCAGCTCACCACTTGGACAGGGGGTTGGCAATCAGCCCCAGCATTTT. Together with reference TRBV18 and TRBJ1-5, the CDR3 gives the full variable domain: NAGVMQNPRHLVRRRGQEARLRCSPMKGHSHVYWYRQLPEEGLKFMVYLQKENIIDESGMPKERFSAEFPKEGPSILRIQQVVRGDSAAYFCASSPLGQGVGNQPQHFGDGTRLSIL.

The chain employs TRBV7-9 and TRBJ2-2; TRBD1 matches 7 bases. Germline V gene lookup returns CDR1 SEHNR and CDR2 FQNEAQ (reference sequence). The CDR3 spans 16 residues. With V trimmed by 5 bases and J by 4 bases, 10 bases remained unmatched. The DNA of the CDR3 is TGTGCCAGCAGCGAGCCAAGGGGGCCAGGCACCGGGGAGCTGTTTTTT. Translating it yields CASSEPRGPGTGELFF.

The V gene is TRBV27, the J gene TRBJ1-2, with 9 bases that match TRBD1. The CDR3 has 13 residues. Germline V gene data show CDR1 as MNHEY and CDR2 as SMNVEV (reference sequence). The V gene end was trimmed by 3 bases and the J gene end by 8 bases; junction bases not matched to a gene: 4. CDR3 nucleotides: TGTGCCAGCAGTTTGACAGGGGGTAGAGGCTACACCTTC. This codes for CASSLTGGRGYTF.

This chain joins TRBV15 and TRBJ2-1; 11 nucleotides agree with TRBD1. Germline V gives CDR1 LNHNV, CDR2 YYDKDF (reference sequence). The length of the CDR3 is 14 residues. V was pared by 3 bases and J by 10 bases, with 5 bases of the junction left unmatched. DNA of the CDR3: TGTGCCACCAGCAGGGACAGGGGGCGCGGAGAGCAGTTCTTC. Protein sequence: CATSRDRGRGEQFF.